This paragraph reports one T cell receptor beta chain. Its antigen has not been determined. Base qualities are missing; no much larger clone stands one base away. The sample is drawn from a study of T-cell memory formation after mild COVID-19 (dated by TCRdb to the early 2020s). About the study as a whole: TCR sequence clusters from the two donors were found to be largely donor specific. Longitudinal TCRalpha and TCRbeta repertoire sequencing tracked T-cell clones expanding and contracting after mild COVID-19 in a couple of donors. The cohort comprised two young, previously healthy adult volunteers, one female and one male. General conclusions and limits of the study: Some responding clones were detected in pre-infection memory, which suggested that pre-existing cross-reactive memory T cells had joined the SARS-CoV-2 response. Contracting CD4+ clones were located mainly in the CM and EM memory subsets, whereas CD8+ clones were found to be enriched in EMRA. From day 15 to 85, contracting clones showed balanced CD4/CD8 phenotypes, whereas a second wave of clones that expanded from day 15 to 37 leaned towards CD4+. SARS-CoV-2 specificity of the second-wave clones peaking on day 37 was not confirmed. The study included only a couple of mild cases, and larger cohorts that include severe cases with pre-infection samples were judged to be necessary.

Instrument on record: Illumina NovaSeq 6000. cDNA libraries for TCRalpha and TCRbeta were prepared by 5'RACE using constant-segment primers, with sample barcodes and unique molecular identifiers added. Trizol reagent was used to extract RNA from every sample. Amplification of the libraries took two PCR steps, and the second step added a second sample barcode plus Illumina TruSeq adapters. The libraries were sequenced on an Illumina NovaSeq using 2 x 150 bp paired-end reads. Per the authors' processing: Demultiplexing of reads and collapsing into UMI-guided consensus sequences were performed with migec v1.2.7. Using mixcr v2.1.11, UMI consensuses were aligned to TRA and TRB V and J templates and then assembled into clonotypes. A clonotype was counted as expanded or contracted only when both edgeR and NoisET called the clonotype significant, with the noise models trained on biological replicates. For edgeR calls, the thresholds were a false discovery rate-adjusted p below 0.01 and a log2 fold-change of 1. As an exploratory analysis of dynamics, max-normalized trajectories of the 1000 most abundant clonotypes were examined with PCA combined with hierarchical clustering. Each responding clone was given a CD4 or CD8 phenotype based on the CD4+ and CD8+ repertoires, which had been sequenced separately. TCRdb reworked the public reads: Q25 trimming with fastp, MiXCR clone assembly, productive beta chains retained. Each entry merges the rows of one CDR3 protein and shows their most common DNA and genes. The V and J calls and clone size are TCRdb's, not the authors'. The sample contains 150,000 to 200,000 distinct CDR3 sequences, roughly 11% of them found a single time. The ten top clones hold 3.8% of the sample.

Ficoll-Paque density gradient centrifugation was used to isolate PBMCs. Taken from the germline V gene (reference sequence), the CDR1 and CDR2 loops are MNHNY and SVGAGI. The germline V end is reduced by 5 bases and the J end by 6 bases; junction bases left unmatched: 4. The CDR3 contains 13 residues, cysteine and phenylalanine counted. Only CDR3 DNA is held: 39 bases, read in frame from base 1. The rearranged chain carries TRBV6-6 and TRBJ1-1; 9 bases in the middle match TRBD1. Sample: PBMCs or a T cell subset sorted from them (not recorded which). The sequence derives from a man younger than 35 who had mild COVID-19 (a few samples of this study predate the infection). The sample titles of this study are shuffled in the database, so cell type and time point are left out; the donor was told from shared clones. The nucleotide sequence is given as TGTGCCAGCAGTGGACAGGGGTTGGCTGAAGCTTTCTTT. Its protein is CASSGQGLAEAFF.